This T cell receptor (beta chain) was sequenced for a study of CD8 T cells in Susac syndrome. The authors reverse transcribed roughly 0.5 to 1 ug RNA with random hexamers. TCRdb re-analysed the immunoSEQ multiplex PCR reads in MiXCR, keeping a single row per CDR3 protein. The data contain 95,000 to 150,000 distinct CDR3 sequences, roughly 95% of them seen just once; the ten biggest clones take up over 0.12%. The receptor comes from a human donor with Susac syndrome. The specimen was CD4+ T cells from PBMCs.

CDR3 sequence reads: CASSGGPTGDYGYTF. The CDR3 DNA is TGTGCCAGCAGCGGGGGACCTACCGGGGACTATGGCTACACCTTC. This sequence joins TRBV7-9 and TRBJ1-2; D possibly corresponds to TRBD1 (5 bases). Trimming stripped 5 bases from V and 3 bases from J, with 16 bases between. Germline CDR1 is SEHNR and CDR2 is FQNEAQ (reference sequence). The CDR3 is 15 amino acids.